Given below is one T cell receptor (beta chain) in context. Sequencing used immunoSEQ multiplex PCR; TCRdb keeps in-frame clones, though not all of them. The repertoire holds about 270,000 clones, with over 85% as singletons. The sample originates from a study of blood T cell repertoires in COVID-19. Study in general: T cells, B-cell-depleted T cells, or PBMCs supplied cDNA or gDNA.

Recruits, aged roughly 18 to 90 years, lived in around 24 US areas. V gave up 1 base and J gave up 0 bases, with 10 bases separating them. The CDR3 totals 17 residues. Germline lookup yields CDR1 LGHDT and CDR2 YNNKEL (reference sequence). The sequenced sample was PBMCs or T cells enriched from blood (not recorded which). The genes are TRBV3-1 (or the pseudogene TRBV3-2) and TRBJ2-6; D is perhaps TRBD1 (5 bases). This TCR derives from a woman aged 60-70 years who had recovered from COVID-19. The CDR3 sequence: CASSQVTGRSGANVLTF. The CDR3 bases are TGTGCCAGCAGCCAAGTCACAGGCCGCTCTGGGGCCAACGTCCTGACTTTC.